This TCR beta chain was sequenced during a study of Ad26.COV2.S vaccination and SARS-CoV-2 variants. Specified treatment: some 19 received Ad26.COV2.S at low or high dose, single or two shots; roughly five received placebo; per-sample allocation not given. Specimen acquisition occurred on day 63 following the initial vaccine or placebo injection. The protocol was immunoSEQ multiplex PCR, while the TCRdb copy is restricted to in-frame clones and leaves out a portion. In the table there are 350,000 to 450,000 clones, 89% of which are singletons. This TCR came from a person aged 18-65 years who received the Ad26.COV2.S COVID-19 vaccine or a placebo. Specimen: peripheral blood, collected in a trial of Ad26.COV2.S vaccine versus placebo.

CDR3 in DNA: TGTGCCAGCAGCTCAGGGGCATTCAGCGGGGAAGAAAAACTGTTTTTT. It specifies CASSSGAFSGEEKLFF. This chain joins TRBV11-1 and TRBJ1-4, with TRBD1 as a possible D gene (6 bases). The germline CDR1 and CDR2 sequences are SGHAT and FQDESV (reference sequence). The CDR3 is 16 residues long. V gave up 4 bases and J gave up 8 bases, with 20 bases separating them.